The 22 T cell receptor beta chains below all came from one sample that was sequenced in a study of response to subunit inactivated influenza vaccine. Using its own MiXCR run on the RT-PCR reads, TCRdb lists one record per CDR3 protein. Among hundreds of thousands of distinct CDR3 sequences listed, about 10% were seen once. Here the sequenced sample was PBMCs from blood, taken roughly 45 days after vaccination. All receptors come from a man over 45 who received an inactivated influenza vaccine.

This clonotype was seen many times. Here the CDR3 DNA reads TGCGCCAGCAGCCAAGGAGACAGGTTCTCCTACGAGCAGTACTTC. Translated, it gives CASSQGDRFSYEQYF. The chain couples TRBV4-1 to TRBJ2-7, with D tentatively TRBD1 (6 bases). This CDR3 has 15 amino acids. Germline lookup yields CDR1 MGHRA and CDR2 YSYEKL. V gave up 1 base and J gave up 0 bases, with 10 bases separating them.

This clonotype was seen repeatedly, ten times or more. CDR3: CASSLGSYYTF. DNA for the CDR3: TGTGCCAGCAGTTTGGGCAGTTACTACACCTTC. V is TRBV12-3 or TRBV12-4 and J is TRBJ1-2; the D is unclear. V shed 3 bases and J shed 10 bases, with 9 bases lying between them. This CDR3 has 11 residues.

Ten or more counts support this clonotype. This chain joins TRBV12-3 or TRBV12-4 and TRBJ2-3; perhaps TRBD1 as D (5 bases). V lost 1 base and J 2 bases, leaving 10 bases between the germline ends. The CDR3 is made up of 15 amino acids. Written as DNA, the CDR3 is TGTGCCAGCAGTTTAGATGACAGCAACACAGATACGCAGTATTTT. Residues: CASSLDDSNTDTQYF.

This clonotype was observed at least ten times. This rearrangement joins TRBV29-1 to TRBJ2-3; TRBD2 aligns across 7 bases. CDR3 length: 15 residues. Per the germline V gene, CDR1 is SQVTM and CDR2 is ANQGSEA. J gave up 3 bases and V 3 bases, and 9 bases lay outside the gene matches. CDR3 nucleotide sequence: TGCAGCGTTGACGATCCAGGGAGGGTAACAGATACGCAGTATTTT. Its protein product is CSVDDPGRVTDTQYF.

The J gene is TRBJ2-2, the V gene TRBV27; no reliable D call. From germline, CDR1 is MNHEY and CDR2 SMNVEV (reference sequence). Trimming took 2 bases from V and 7 from J, leaving 8 bases between them. This CDR3 comprises 13 residues. CDR3 residues: CASSLLGFGELFF. The CDR3 nucleotides read TGTGCCAGCAGTTTACTGGGTTTCGGGGAGCTGTTTTTT.

Ten or more counts support this clonotype. The gene calls are TRBV29-1 and TRBJ2-5, with TRBD1 as a possible D gene (6 bases). CDR1 is SQVTM and CDR2 is ANQGSEA in the germline V gene. V lost 7 bases and J 1 base, leaving 16 bases between the germline ends. The CDR3 runs 14 residues. The CDR3 reads CSAGQRSTQETQYF. The CDR3 DNA is TGCAGCGCTGGACAGAGATCGACCCAAGAGACCCAGTACTTC.

The chain uses TRBV7-2 and TRBJ2-1; D perhaps matches TRBD2 (6 bases). Germline V gives CDR1 SGHTA, CDR2 FQGNSA. Trimming took off 1 base at V and 15 bases at J, with 13 bases between the two ends. This CDR3 has 12 amino acids. CDR3 DNA sequence: TGTGCCAGCAGCTTAGATCCGGGAGAGGGGTTCTTC. Protein: CASSLDPGEGFF.

The chain uses TRBV14 and TRBJ2-7, with D unresolved. The V gene's germline CDR1 is SGHDN and CDR2 FVKESK. The CDR3 consists of 15 residues. Trimming stripped 8 bases from V and 4 bases from J, with 21 bases between. The CDR3: CASLVGRAAIYEQYF. CDR3 coding DNA: TGTGCCAGCTTGGTGGGTCGGGCAGCTATTTACGAGCAGTACTTC.

This clonotype was detected a few times. V and J are TRBV5-1 and TRBJ2-7, with a weak D call TRBD1 (5 bases). Looked up from germline, CDR1 is SGHRS and CDR2 is YFSETQ. V was clipped by 4 bases and J by 4 bases, with 6 bases between them. The length of the CDR3 is 11 residues. The CDR3, as DNA: TGCGCCAGCAGCGGACAATACGAGCAGTACTTC. Translated, it gives CASSGQYEQYF.

This clonotype appeared many times. This rearrangement joins TRBV6-1 to TRBJ2-1, with D tentatively TRBD2 (5 bases). The V and J ends lost 7 bases and 0 bases respectively, with 22 bases between them. From germline, CDR1 is MNHNS and CDR2 SASEGT. This CDR3 region has 18 residues. DNA for the CDR3: TGTGCCAGCACATGGGGTTCGGGGATCCAGAGCTCCTACAATGAGCAGTTCTTC. Translation: CASTWGSGIQSSYNEQFF.

In this sample, this clonotype turned up a few times. The chain carries TRBV20-1 and TRBJ2-5; TRBD1 agrees at 7 bases. Per the germline V gene, CDR1 is DFQATT and CDR2 is SNEGSKA (reference sequence). This CDR3 has 12 residues. CDR3 in amino acids: CSRDRDIRDQYF. DNA for the CDR3: TGCAGCCGGGACAGAGATATCAGGGACCAGTACTTC.

This clonotype was counted only a few times. The chain combines TRBV20-1 with TRBJ1-2; D is unresolved. CDR3 size: 13 residues. Germline V lookup: CDR1 DFQATT, CDR2 SNEGSKA (reference sequence). Trimming shortened V by 1 base and J by 6 bases, and 12 bases separated the two germline ends. The CDR3 nucleotides are TGCAGTGCTAGAGTCGCAGGTCGGAATGGCTACACCTTC. Its protein product is CSARVAGRNGYTF.

In this sample, this clonotype turned up a few times. This chain connects TRBV5-8 to TRBJ2-2; 8 nucleotides match TRBD2. V trimming: 4 bases; J trimming: 1 base; junction bases outside the gene matches: 3. CDR3 length: 15 residues. Germline lookup yields CDR1 SGHTS and CDR2 YDEGEE. In nucleotides, the CDR3 is TGTGCCAGCAGCGAGCGGGGGAAGAACACCGGGGAGCTGTTTTTT. Translating gives CASSERGKNTGELFF.

This clonotype showed up just a few times. This chain uses TRBV12-3 or TRBV12-4 with TRBJ1-2; no firm D call. V was clipped by 3 bases and J by 2 bases, with 10 bases between them. The CDR3 has 14 amino acids. CDR3 bases: TGTGCCAGCAGTTTTTCCGTTGGGAACTATGGCTACACCTTC. It translates to CASSFSVGNYGYTF.

The genes are TRBV6-5 and TRBJ1-6; no firm D call. V shed 0 bases and J shed 9 bases, with 15 bases lying between them. The CDR3 runs to 16 residues. Germline V gene data show CDR1 as MNHEY and CDR2 as SVGAGI. CDR3 DNA sequence: TGTGCCAGCAGTTACTCGATTAACGGCGGAAGTTCACCCCTCCACTTT. Translated: CASSYSINGGSSPLHF.

The V gene is TRBV7-2, the J gene TRBJ1-4; 7 bases match TRBD1. The ends lost 6 bases at V and 8 bases at J; junction bases unmatched: 15. The CDR3 spans 16 residues. Germline V gene lookup returns CDR1 SGHTA and CDR2 FQGNSA. CDR3 protein: CASRRTTGTDIEKLFF. In DNA form, the CDR3 reads TGTGCCAGCAGAAGAACCACCGGGACAGATATCGAAAAACTGTTTTTT.

The J gene is TRBJ2-7, the V gene TRBV10-3; possibly TRBD1 or TRBD2 for D (5 bases each). CDR3 length: 14 residues. The V gene lost 6 bases and the J gene lost 5 bases, with 17 bases spanning the gap. Germline V gene sequence: CDR1 ENHRY, CDR2 SYGVKD. The CDR3 sequence: CAISAGTLSDEQYF. The CDR3 DNA sequence: TGTGCCATCAGCGCCGGGACCCTGTCCGACGAGCAGTACTTC.

The genes are TRBV2 and TRBJ1-6, with D maybe TRBD1 (5 bases). CDR1 and CDR2 from the germline V gene are SNHLY and FYNNEI. V lost 7 bases and J 7 bases, leaving 14 bases between the germline ends. This CDR3 has 14 amino acids. The chain's CDR3 is CASNPRRDNSPLHF. The DNA for the CDR3 is TGTGCCAGCAATCCCCGCAGGGACAATTCACCCCTCCACTTT.

This clonotype has just a few counts. The CDR3 bases are TGTGCCAGCAGCCGCCGGACAGAAGGAGAGACCCAGTACTTC. As protein: CASSRRTEGETQYF. The chain has TRBV7-2 and TRBJ2-5, with TRBD1 as a possible D gene (6 bases). V lost 5 bases and J lost 4, with 14 bases in between. CDR1 and CDR2 from the germline V gene are SGHTA and FQGNSA. This CDR3 comprises 14 residues.

This clonotype was seen a handful of times. The V call is TRBV7-2, the J call TRBJ1-1; no clear D. Trimming shortened V by 1 base and J by 1 base, and 7 bases separated the two germline ends. Germline V gene sequence: CDR1 SGHTA, CDR2 FQGNSA. This CDR3 region has 14 residues. The CDR3 here is CASSLGYGNTEAFF. CDR3 sequence (DNA): TGTGCCAGCAGCTTAGGTTATGGGAACACTGAAGCTTTCTTT.

This clonotype was counted a few times. The chain recombines TRBV6-6 with TRBJ1-6; no definite D call. V was trimmed by 6 bases and J by 12 bases, leaving 12 bases between them. This CDR3 spans 12 amino acids. CDR1 MNHNY and CDR2 SVGAGI come from the germline V gene (reference sequence). The CDR3 spells CASSATPEPLHF. The CDR3 DNA reads as TGTGCCAGCAGCGCGACCCCGGAACCCCTCCACTTT.

This clonotype was detected only a few times. This chain connects TRBV6-1 to TRBJ2-5, with D perhaps TRBD1 (6 bases). The CDR3 covers 14 residues. CDR1 and CDR2 from the germline V gene are MNHNS and SASEGT. Trimming took 4 bases from V and 1 from J, leaving 10 bases between them. CDR3 residues: CASSVDRFQETQYF. The CDR3 nucleotides read TGTGCCAGCAGTGTCGACAGGTTCCAAGAGACCCAGTACTTC.